Listed here is a single T cell receptor (beta chain). The PCR was carried out with 60 Vbeta primers and 13 Jbeta primers. Data came from immunoSEQ multiplex PCR; TCRdb stores just in-frame clones and leaves some out. The sample has 90,000 to 120,000 clones, more than 60% seen once. There are 15 residues in the CDR3. V dropped 0 bases and J dropped 2 bases, with 12 bases sitting between them. Germline values: CDR1 SGHDT, CDR2 YYEEEE. The data were taken from a study of cytomegalovirus exposure and HLA in healthy donors. Material: PBMCs. The chain is built from TRBV5-6 and TRBJ2-7, with D possibly TRBD2 on 5 matching bases. The sequence was collected from a young woman in good health and CMV-seropositive. The CDR3 spells CASSLAPSLPYEQYF. The CDR3 DNA reads as TGTGCCAGCAGCTTGGCGCCTAGCCTACCCTACGAGCAGTACTTC.